This TCR beta chain was sequenced during a study of blood T cell repertoires in COVID-19. Study details: Acute and convalescent COVID-19 samples came from the United States, Italy and Spain. PBMCs, B-cell-depleted T cells, or T cells were the source of the cDNA or gDNA that made up the material.

Authors' processing steps: By means of reference gene primer amplification, nucleated cell counts were estimated. This table comes from immunoSEQ multiplex PCR, and its TCRdb copy is limited to in-frame clones, with some not included. The D gene and trimming were derived from the DNA, and the V and J assignments and clone size from that table. The sample has 200,000 to 250,000 clones, roughly 85% seen once. This clone was seen only a few times. The specimen sequenced was peripheral blood. The receptor was derived from an elderly woman with acute or convalescent COVID-19.

In DNA form, the CDR3 reads TGTGCCAGTAGTCTTACCGGGACAAGAGGTTACACTGAAGCTTTCTTT. Encoded protein: CASSLTGTRGYTEAFF. The chain is built from TRBV19 and TRBJ1-1, with a possible D match to TRBD1 (6 bases). There are 16 residues in the CDR3. Germline V gene data show CDR1 as LNHDA and CDR2 as SQIVND (reference sequence). The V end lost 5 bases, the J end lost 3 bases, and 19 bases lay between the germline ends.